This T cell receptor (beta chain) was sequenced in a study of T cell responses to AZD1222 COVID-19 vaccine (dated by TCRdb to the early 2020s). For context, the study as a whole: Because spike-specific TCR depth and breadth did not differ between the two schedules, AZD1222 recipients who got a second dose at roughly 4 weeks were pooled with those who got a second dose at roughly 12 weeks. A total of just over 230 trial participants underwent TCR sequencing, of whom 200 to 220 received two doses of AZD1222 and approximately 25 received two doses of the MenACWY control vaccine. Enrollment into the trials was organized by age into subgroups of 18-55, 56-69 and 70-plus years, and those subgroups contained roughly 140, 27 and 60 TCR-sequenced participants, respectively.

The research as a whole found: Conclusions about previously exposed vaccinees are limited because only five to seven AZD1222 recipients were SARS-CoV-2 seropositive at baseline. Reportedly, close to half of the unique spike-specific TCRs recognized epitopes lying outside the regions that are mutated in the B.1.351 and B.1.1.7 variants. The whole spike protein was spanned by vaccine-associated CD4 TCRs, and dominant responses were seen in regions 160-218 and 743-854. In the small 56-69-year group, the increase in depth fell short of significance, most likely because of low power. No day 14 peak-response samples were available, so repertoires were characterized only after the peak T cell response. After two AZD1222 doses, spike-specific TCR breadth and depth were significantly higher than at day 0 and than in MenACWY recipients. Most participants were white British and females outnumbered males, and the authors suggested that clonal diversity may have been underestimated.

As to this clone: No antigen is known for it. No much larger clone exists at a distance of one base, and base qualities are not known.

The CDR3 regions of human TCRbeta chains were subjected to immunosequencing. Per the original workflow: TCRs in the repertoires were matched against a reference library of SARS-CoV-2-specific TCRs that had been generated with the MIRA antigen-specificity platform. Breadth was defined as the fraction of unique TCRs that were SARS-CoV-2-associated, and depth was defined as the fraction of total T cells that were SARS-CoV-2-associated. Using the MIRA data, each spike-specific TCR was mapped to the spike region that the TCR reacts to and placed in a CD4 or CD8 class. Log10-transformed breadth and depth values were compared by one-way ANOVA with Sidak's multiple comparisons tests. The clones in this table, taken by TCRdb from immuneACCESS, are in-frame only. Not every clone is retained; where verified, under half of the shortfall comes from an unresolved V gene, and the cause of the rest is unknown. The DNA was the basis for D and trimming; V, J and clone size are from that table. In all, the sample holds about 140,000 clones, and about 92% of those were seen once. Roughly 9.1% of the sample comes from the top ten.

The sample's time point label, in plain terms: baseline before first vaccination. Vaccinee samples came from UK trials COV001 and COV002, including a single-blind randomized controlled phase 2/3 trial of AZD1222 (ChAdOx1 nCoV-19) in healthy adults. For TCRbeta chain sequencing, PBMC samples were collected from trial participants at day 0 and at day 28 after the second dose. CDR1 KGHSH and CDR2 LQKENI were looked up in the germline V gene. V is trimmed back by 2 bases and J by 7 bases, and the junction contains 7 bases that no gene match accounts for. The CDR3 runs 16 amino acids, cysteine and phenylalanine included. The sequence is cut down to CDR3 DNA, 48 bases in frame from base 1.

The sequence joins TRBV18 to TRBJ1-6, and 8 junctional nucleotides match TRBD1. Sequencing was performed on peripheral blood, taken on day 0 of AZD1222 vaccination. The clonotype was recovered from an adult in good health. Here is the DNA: TGTGCCAGCTCACCATCCCAGGGACAGGCAAATTCACCCCTCCACTTT. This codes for CASSPSQGQANSPLHF.